The 2 T cell receptor beta chains given below trace back to one sample, sequenced in a study of T-cell reconstitution after alpha-beta-depleted transplantation in children (dated by TCRdb to 2016 to 2018). The treatment or condition label on this specimen signifies: allogeneic hematopoietic cell transplantation with graft depleted of TCRalphabeta T cells and CD19 B cells. Libraries came from PCR. TCRdb lists the instrument as Illumina HiSeq 2500. Molecular barcoding was employed in the preparation of TCR libraries, with unique molecular identifiers being used to normalize TCRbeta repertoire quantification. TCRdb redid the processing of the public reads, applying fastp at Q25 and MiXCR, and retained in-frame beta chains. Rows matching on CDR3 protein sequence are summarized as one entry with the most common DNA and genes. This sample is represented by approximately 650,000 distinct CDR3 sequences; about an eighth of them were singletons. Jointly, the top ten make up 0.79% of the sample.

Sequences were derived from PBMCs, sampled before TCRalphabeta/CD19-depleted stem cell transplant. The receptors were sampled from a girl aged 2-10 years with congenital amegakaryocytic thrombocytopenia, due to receive a stem cell transplant.

This clonotype was recorded many times. The CDR3 region has the DNA TGTGCCAGCAGTCTCAATAGCCCCTACGAGCAGTACTTC. Its translation is CASSLNSPYEQYF. This chain links TRBV12-3 or TRBV12-4 with TRBJ2-7; no clear D. CDR3 length equals 13 residues. Trimming took off 5 bases at V and 2 bases at J, with 10 bases between the two ends.

This clonotype has a single count. Relative to the germline gene, one junction end is altered; a read error may explain this. The chain is built from TRBV5-1 and TRBJ2-3, with unresolved D. CDR1 and CDR2 from the germline V gene are SGHRS and YFSETQ. The CDR3 covers 12 residues. CDR3 nucleotide sequence: TGCGGCAGCAGTAGGGTCGCAGATACGCTGTATTTT. Residues: CGSSRVADTLYF.